This TCR beta chain was captured by sequencing in a study of immune evolution from preneoplasia to lung adenocarcinoma. Some clones are missing from TCRdb's copy, which holds only in-frame ones; the method was immunoSEQ multiplex PCR. The data contain more than 9,000 clones, 65% to 90% of them singletons. Trimming pared 1 base from V and 8 bases from J, leaving 14 bases between. The CDR3 runs to 15 residues. Germline assignment: CDR1 SEHNR and CDR2 FQNEAQ (reference sequence). The J gene is TRBJ1-4, the V gene TRBV7-9; D not certain. The specimen sequenced was FFPE minimally invasive lung adenocarcinoma tissue. This receptor was obtained from a person aged 65 to 85 with lung adenocarcinoma. CDR3 sequence reads: CASSLGPTISEKLFF. In DNA form, the CDR3 reads TGTGCCAGCAGCTTAGGGCCGACCATAAGCGAAAAACTGTTTTTT.